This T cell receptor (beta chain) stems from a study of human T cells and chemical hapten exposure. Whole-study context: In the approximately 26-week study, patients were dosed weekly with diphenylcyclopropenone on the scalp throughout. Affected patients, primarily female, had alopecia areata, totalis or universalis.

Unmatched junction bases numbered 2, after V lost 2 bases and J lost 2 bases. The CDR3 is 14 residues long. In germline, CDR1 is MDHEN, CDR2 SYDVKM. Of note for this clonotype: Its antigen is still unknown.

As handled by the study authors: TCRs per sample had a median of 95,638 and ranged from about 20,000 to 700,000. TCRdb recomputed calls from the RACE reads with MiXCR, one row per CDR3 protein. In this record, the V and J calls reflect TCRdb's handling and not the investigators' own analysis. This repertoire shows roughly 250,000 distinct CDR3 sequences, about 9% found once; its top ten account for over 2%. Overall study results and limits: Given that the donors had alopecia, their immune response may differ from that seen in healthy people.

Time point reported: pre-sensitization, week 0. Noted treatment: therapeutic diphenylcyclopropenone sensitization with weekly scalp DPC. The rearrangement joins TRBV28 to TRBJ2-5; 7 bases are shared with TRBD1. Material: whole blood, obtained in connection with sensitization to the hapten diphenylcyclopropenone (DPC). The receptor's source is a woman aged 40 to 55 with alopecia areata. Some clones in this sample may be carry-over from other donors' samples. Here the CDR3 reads CASSLLGQQETQYF. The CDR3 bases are TGTGCCAGCAGTTTACTGGGACAGCAAGAGACCCAGTACTTC.